These 21 T cell receptor beta chains originate from one sample sequenced in a study of cytomegalovirus exposure and HLA in healthy donors. Vbeta (60) and Jbeta (13) primers were used in the PCR. Generated by immunoSEQ multiplex PCR, the TCRdb table keeps only in-frame clones and is missing some. Of about 200,000 clones listed, about 88% are singletons. Specimen: PBMCs. These TCRs come from a woman aged 25 to 45 in good health and CMV-seronegative.

The chain is built from TRBV7-2 and TRBJ2-7; TRBD2 matches at 9 bases. Germline V gives CDR1 SGHTA, CDR2 FQGNSA. The CDR3 extends over 15 amino acids. V gave up 1 base and J gave up 9 bases; unmatched junction bases: 10. In DNA, the CDR3 is TGTGCCAGCAGCTTAGTAGTGGCTAGCGGGATACGGCAGTACTTC. Encoded protein: CASSLVVASGIRQYF.

V and J are TRBV5-1 and TRBJ2-7, with a weak D call TRBD1 (7 bases). V was pared by 3 bases and J by 7 bases, with 14 bases between. From germline, CDR1 is SGHRS and CDR2 YFSETQ. This CDR3 has 13 amino acids. The CDR3 nucleotides read TGCGCCAGCAGCTCGGGGGTGACAGGGGAGCAGTACTTC. Its protein is CASSSGVTGEQYF.

This clone appeared once. V is TRBV19 and J is TRBJ2-7; 7 nucleotides agree with TRBD1. Trimming at V came to 5 bases and at J to 2 bases, leaving 6 bases not matched to a gene. The CDR3 consists of 14 residues. The V gene's germline CDR1 is LNHDA and CDR2 SQIVND (reference sequence). The CDR3 nucleotides read TGTGCCAGTAGTGGGAACAGGGGCCCCTACGAGCAGTACTTC. Protein sequence: CASSGNRGPYEQYF.

V and J are TRBV9 and TRBJ2-2, with a possible D match to TRBD1 (6 bases). In germline, CDR1 is SGDLS, CDR2 YYNGEE. V was clipped by 4 bases and J by 3 bases, with 13 bases between them. The CDR3 sequence is 15 residues long. The CDR3 loop is CASSPRGPDTGELFF. DNA of the CDR3: TGTGCCAGCAGCCCCAGGGGTCCGGACACCGGGGAGCTGTTTTTT.

The genes are TRBV6-1 and TRBJ2-1; 7 bases map to TRBD1. Germline CDR1 and CDR2: MNHNS and SASEGT. Trimming removed 7 bases from V and 2 bases from J; junction bases left unmatched: 8. The CDR3 loop spans 15 amino acids. DNA of the CDR3: TGTGCCAGCACTTCGGGACAGAACCCCTACAATGAGCAGTTCTTC. It encodes CASTSGQNPYNEQFF.

V usage is TRBV5-1 and J usage is TRBJ2-3, with 7 nucleotides matching TRBD2. Germline loops: CDR1 SGHRS, CDR2 YFSETQ. This CDR3 comprises 17 residues. The J segment lost 0 bases and the V segment lost 4 bases, leaving 11 bases of the junction unmatched. DNA for the CDR3: TGCGCCAGCAGCCCGCGAGTTGCGGGGGACAGCACAGATACGCAGTATTTT. It codes for CASSPRVAGDSTDTQYF.

The chain recombines TRBV9 with TRBJ2-2; D may be TRBD2 (6 bases). The CDR3 has 17 residues. Trimming left V 3 bases short and J 0 bases short, with 15 bases between. Germline V CDR1 and CDR2: SGDLS, YYNGEE. The CDR3 coding sequence is TGTGCCAGCAGCGCCCCTAGCGACACCGCGAACACCGGGGAGCTGTTTTTT. Residues: CASSAPSDTANTGELFF.

DNA for the CDR3: TGCAGCGTCGAGACAGGTCATACGCAGTATTTT. Its translation is CSVETGHTQYF. The chain carries TRBV29-1 and TRBJ2-3; the D gene is possibly TRBD1 (6 bases). The length of the CDR3 is 11 residues. The V end was cut by 6 bases, the J end by 7 bases, with 11 bases between. CDR1 and CDR2 from the germline V gene are SQVTM and ANQGSEA.

The chain links TRBV5-5 to TRBJ2-7, with TRBD1 identical over 8 bases. Germline CDR1 and CDR2: SGHKS and YYEKEE (reference sequence). This CDR3 is built from 15 residues. The V and J ends lost 5 bases and 4 bases, in that order; junction bases with no gene match: 11. The CDR3 here is CASRPDGTGDYEQYF. Written as DNA, the CDR3 is TGTGCCAGCAGACCAGACGGGACAGGCGATTACGAGCAGTACTTC.

The chain couples TRBV7-8 to TRBJ1-1, with D perhaps matching TRBD1 (5 bases). Germline loops: CDR1 SGHVS, CDR2 FQNEAQ. The CDR3 loop spans 15 amino acids. V lost 7 bases and J lost 0, with 15 bases in between. DNA for the CDR3: TGTGCCAGCACCGCCCCAGCAGGGTTGAACACTGAAGCTTTCTTT. It encodes CASTAPAGLNTEAFF.

On this clone: The sample has other DNA sequences that encode this CDR3 too. V is TRBV27 and J is TRBJ2-1; D is unresolved. Trimming removed 6 bases at V and 0 bases at J, with 6 bases between. The germline V gene has CDR1 MNHEY and CDR2 SMNVEV (reference sequence). The CDR3 loop spans 13 amino acids. The CDR3: CASSLSSYNEQFF. CDR3 in DNA: TGTGCCAGCAGCCTGAGCTCCTACAATGAGCAGTTCTTC.

The gene calls are TRBV5-4 and TRBJ2-1; 8 bases agree with TRBD2. CDR3 length: 16 residues. Germline CDR1 is SGHNT and CDR2 is YYREEE (reference sequence). V lost 4 bases and J lost 4; bases outside the gene matches: 10. The CDR3 loop is CASSVTGGAMYNEQFF. DNA for the CDR3: TGTGCCAGCAGCGTAACCGGGGGGGCAATGTACAATGAGCAGTTCTTC.

The chain recombines TRBV7-9 with TRBJ2-7; tentative D call: TRBD1 (6 bases). Germline V gene data show CDR1 as SEHNR and CDR2 as FQNEAQ (reference sequence). This CDR3 has 14 residues. V dropped 5 bases and J dropped 7 bases, with 18 bases sitting between them. The CDR3 DNA follows: TGTGCCAGCAGCCAGGGGCGGGCCTCTTATGAGCAGTACTTC. Translation: CASSQGRASYEQYF.

The V gene is TRBV19, the J gene TRBJ1-1, with no clear D. V shed 5 bases and J shed 5 bases, with 18 bases lying between them. Germline V gene sequence: CDR1 LNHDA, CDR2 SQIVND (reference sequence). The CDR3 is 15 residues long. Written as DNA, the CDR3 is TGTGCCAGTAGTCCACCGGGAGCCCCGGGGACTGAAGCTTTCTTT. Translating it yields CASSPPGAPGTEAFF. Based on the CDR3 plus reference TRBV19 and TRBJ1-1, the full variable domain is DGGITQSPKYLFRKEGQNVTLSCEQNLNHDAMYWYRQDPGQGLRLIYYSQIVNDFQKGDIAEGYSVSREKKESFPLTVTSAQKNPTAFYLCASSPPGAPGTEAFFGQGTRLTVV.

This clone has a handful of counts. The V gene is TRBV5-4, the J gene TRBJ2-1; D uncertain. The V gene lost 0 bases and the J gene lost 5 bases, with 3 bases spanning the gap. The germline CDR1 and CDR2 sequences are SGHNT and YYREEE (reference sequence). This CDR3 contains 12 residues. In nucleotides, the CDR3 is TGTGCCAGCAGCTTGGCCAACAATGAGCAGTTCTTC. This codes for CASSLANNEQFF. The full variable domain, rest sourced from reference TRBV5-4 and TRBJ2-1, is ETGVTQSPTHLIKTRGQQVTLRCSSQSGHNTVSWYQQALGQGPQFIFQYYREEENGRGNFPPRFSGLQFPNYSSELNVNALELDDSALYLCASSLANNEQFFGPGTRLTVL.

The V call is TRBV2, the J call TRBJ2-5, with a possible D match to TRBD2 (5 bases). Deletions cut 5 bases from V and 6 bases from J, with 16 bases between. CDR1 SNHLY and CDR2 FYNNEI come from the germline V gene. This CDR3 comprises 14 residues. The CDR3 region has the DNA TGTGCCAGCAGTTCAGTGCAGACTATACAGACCCAGTACTTC. Protein product: CASSSVQTIQTQYF.

The rearrangement links TRBV28 to TRBJ1-5; tentative D call: TRBD1 (6 bases). CDR1 and CDR2 (germline): MDHEN, SYDVKM. The V and J ends lost 0 bases and 3 bases respectively, with 9 bases between them. The CDR3 spans 15 residues. The CDR3 DNA follows: TGTGCCAGCAGTTTATGGGACAGCCACAATCAGCCCCAGCATTTT. This translates into CASSLWDSHNQPQHF.

The gene calls are TRBV9 and TRBJ2-7; 7 nucleotides match TRBD1. V shed 4 bases, J shed 0 bases, and the junction held 4 bases outside the gene matches. CDR3 length: 14 amino acids. CDR1 and CDR2 (germline): SGDLS, YYNGEE. The CDR3 DNA reads as TGTGCCAGCAGCAGCCGGGACAGCTCCTACGAGCAGTACTTC. It translates to CASSSRDSSYEQYF.

This rearrangement joins TRBV19 to TRBJ2-3; D remains ambiguous. CDR3 length: 14 amino acids. The V end was cut by 5 bases, the J end by 2 bases, with 11 bases between. Germline CDR1 reads LNHDA; CDR2 reads SQIVND (reference sequence). CDR3 DNA sequence: TGTGCCAGTAGTCCGTTAATCTACACAGATACGCAGTATTTT. Amino acid sequence: CASSPLIYTDTQYF.

This clone was seen more than once but under ten times. This chain joins TRBV7-6 and TRBJ2-1, with D perhaps matching TRBD2 (6 bases). There are 15 residues in the CDR3. The ends were cut back, 1 base at V and 4 bases at J, with 11 bases in the middle. Germline CDR1 is SGHVS and CDR2 is FNYEAQ. The CDR3 sequence is CASSLGVGLYNEQFF. The CDR3 nucleotides read TGTGCCAGCAGCTTAGGGGTGGGACTTTACAATGAGCAGTTCTTC.

The V and J genes are TRBV11-3 and TRBJ2-3; 7 bases are shared with TRBD2. Trimming removed 5 bases from V and 0 bases from J; junction bases left unmatched: 2. Germline CDR1 and CDR2: SGHNT and YENEEA. The CDR3 runs 14 residues. As DNA, the CDR3 is TGTGCCAGCAGCAGCGGGGCTAGCACAGATACGCAGTATTTT. Translation gives CASSSGASTDTQYF. The whole variable domain, filled in from reference TRBV11-3 and TRBJ2-3, reads EAGVVQSPRYKIIEKKQPVAFWCNPISGHNTLYWYLQNLGQGPELLIRYENEEAVDDSQLPKDRFSAERLKGVDSTLKIQPAELGDSAVYLCASSSGASTDTQYFGPGTRLTVL.